This T cell receptor (beta chain) originates from a study of cytomegalovirus exposure and HLA in healthy donors. Generated by immunoSEQ multiplex PCR, the TCRdb table keeps only in-frame clones and is missing some. The sample includes some 50,000 clones, about 94% seen only once; the top ten take 7.8%. The CDR3 loop spans 17 amino acids. Germline CDR1 is LNHDA and CDR2 is SQIVND (reference sequence). V was clipped by 0 bases and J by 0 bases, with 14 bases between them. Findings and limits, study-wide: Most observed TCR sequences were rare, whereas some public TCRs were detected in many donors. Researchers reported that three CMV-associated chains were confirmed in vitro as CMV antigen-specific. Researchers counted 180 or so TCR beta chains as cytomegalovirus-associated.

With regard to this clone: Its antigen is as yet unknown.

The origin of this receptor is a woman aged 18-35 years in good health and CMV-seropositive. The chain is built from TRBV19 and TRBJ1-1; weak D call: TRBD1 (6 bases). What was sequenced was PBMCs. Here the CDR3 DNA reads TGTGCCAGTAGTATAGAACAGGGAGGGTTCATGAACACTGAAGCTTTCTTT. Translating gives CASSIEQGGFMNTEAFF.